This T cell receptor (beta chain) originates from a study of graft-versus-host responses after intestinal transplantation. Study-wide background: Anti-thymocyte globulin induction, then tacrolimus and steroids for about three years, went to all recipients.

The protocol was immunoSEQ multiplex PCR, while the TCRdb copy is restricted to in-frame clones and leaves out a portion. The table has around 120,000 clones, about 93% seen once; the top ten hold more than 0.095%. A remark on this clone: What it binds is unknown.

Regarding the study as a whole: Recipient marrow held GvH clones, some first seen in ileum or blood. Peak circulating GvH clone levels were associated with early post-transplant HvG declines.

CDR1 is SGHTA, CDR2 FQGNSA, per germline. This CDR3 has 15 residues. The junction had 6 bases not matched to a gene; V was cut back by 2 bases and J by 2 bases. The genes are TRBV7-2 and TRBJ2-7; 7 bases are a match to TRBD2. Sequencing used unstimulated CD4+ T cells sorted from spleen or lymph node cells, obtained before intestinal transplant. The receptor comes from a human donor who received an intestinal transplant. CDR3 region: CASSLSSGLTYEQYF. The CDR3 DNA reads as TGTGCCAGCAGCTTATCTAGCGGACTGACCTACGAGCAGTACTTC.